The T cell receptor beta chain under discussion was sequenced for a study of cytomegalovirus exposure and HLA in healthy donors. V was pared by 6 bases and J by 8 bases, with 10 bases of the junction left unmatched. Germline CDR1 is MNHNY and CDR2 is SVGAGI (reference sequence). The CDR3 is 15 amino acids. The PCR contained 60 Vbeta and 13 Jbeta primers. The assay was immunoSEQ multiplex PCR, and TCRdb's table has in-frame clones only and misses some. The table lists fewer than 350,000 clones, 70% to 90% of them singletons. The sequence was obtained from a young woman in good health and CMV-seronegative. The chain is built from TRBV6-6 and TRBJ1-4; TRBD1 matches 9 bases. Material for sequencing was PBMCs. CDR3 DNA sequence: TGTGCCAGCAGCGGAACCGGGACAGGGAGGGAAAAACTGTTTTTT. Residues: CASSGTGTGREKLFF.